These 29 T cell receptor beta chains originate from one sample sequenced in a study of control samples from healthy donors and cancer patients. This table comes from immunoSEQ multiplex PCR, and its TCRdb copy is limited to in-frame clones, with some not included. The sample lists around 70,000 clones, about 95% occurring once. Sequenced sample: blood. These receptors were collected from a woman aged 30 to 39 in good health.

The chain couples TRBV11-2 to TRBJ1-5; perhaps TRBD1 as D (5 bases). The germline V and J ends were trimmed by 5 bases and 5 bases, with 7 bases remaining between them. Germline-derived CDR1 and CDR2 are SGHAT and FQNNGV. There are 12 residues in the CDR3. CDR3 region: CASSTGDQPQHF. The CDR3 region has the DNA TGTGCCAGCAGCACGGGGGATCAGCCCCAGCATTTT.

The chain couples TRBV7-2 to TRBJ1-5; a possible D gene is TRBD1 (5 bases). The V gene's germline CDR1 is SGHTA and CDR2 FQGNSA. V was trimmed by 1 base and J by 8 bases, leaving 15 bases between them. The length of the CDR3 is 15 residues. CDR3: CASSLDAGPGKPQHF. The CDR3 nucleotides read TGTGCCAGCAGCTTAGATGCAGGGCCGGGCAAGCCCCAGCATTTT. Supplemented by reference TRBV7-2 and TRBJ1-5, the full variable domain reads GAGVSQSPSNKVTEKGKDVELRCDPISGHTALYWYRQSLGQGLEFLIYFQGNSAPDKSGLPSDRFSAERTGGSVSTLTIQRTQQEDSAVYLCASSLDAGPGKPQHFGDGTRLSIL.

The V gene is TRBV11-2, the J gene TRBJ2-5; D is unclear. This CDR3 has 13 residues. In germline, CDR1 is SGHAT, CDR2 FQNNGV. Trimming removed 4 bases from V and 4 bases from J, with 10 bases in between. As DNA, the CDR3 is TGTGCCAGCAGCTCGTCCGGCAGAGAGACCCAGTACTTC. Its protein is CASSSSGRETQYF.

The genes are TRBV5-8 and TRBJ1-5; D not resolved. The CDR3 is made up of 11 amino acids. With 1 base removed from V and 7 bases from J, the gap between germline ends came to 3 bases. The germline CDR1 and CDR2 sequences are SGHTS and YDEGEE. The CDR3 protein is CASSLQQPQHF. The CDR3 nucleotides read TGTGCCAGCAGCTTGCAACAGCCCCAGCATTTT.

The chain uses TRBV21-1 and TRBJ1-5; the listed D gene, TRBD1, was not tested against the DNA. TRBV21-1 is noted as a pseudogene. There are 17 residues in the CDR3. CDR3 nucleotide sequence: TGTGCCAGCAGCAAAAAGGGGAAACAGGGGATGTATCAGCCCCAGCATTTT. It encodes CASSKKGKQGMYQPQHF.

In its sample, this clone was seen once. The V call is TRBV13, the J call TRBJ2-5, with D unresolved. This CDR3 has 14 residues. Looked up from germline, CDR1 is PRHDT and CDR2 is FYEKMQ (reference sequence). V was cut by 0 bases and J by 1 base, with 6 bases left in between. Here the CDR3 reads CASSLGLAQETQYF. In DNA, the CDR3 is TGTGCCAGCAGCTTAGGGTTAGCCCAAGAGACCCAGTACTTC.

The chain links TRBV5-1 to TRBJ1-4; TRBD1 aligns across 7 bases. Germline-derived CDR1 and CDR2 are SGHRS and YFSETQ. The CDR3 is made up of 12 amino acids. J was trimmed by 14 bases and V by 4 bases; bases with no gene match: 8. The CDR3 nucleotides read TGCGCCAGCAGCGCCCACAGGGGAGAGCTGTTTTTT. Translated: CASSAHRGELFF.

The CDR3 sequence: CASSVGGPNQPQHF. CDR3 DNA sequence: TGCGCCAGCAGTGTCGGGGGGCCCAATCAGCCCCAGCATTTT. J is TRBJ1-5 and V is TRBV10-1; perhaps TRBD1 as D (6 bases). Germline lookup yields CDR1 WNHNN and CDR2 SYGVQD (reference sequence). The CDR3 covers 14 residues. The V gene lost 4 bases and the J gene lost 3 bases, with 10 bases spanning the gap.

The chain recombines TRBV6-6 with TRBJ2-7; tentatively, D is TRBD2 (6 bases). Germline V CDR1 and CDR2: MNHNY, SVGAGI (reference sequence). The CDR3 has 14 amino acids. V gave up 4 bases and J gave up 6 bases, with 16 bases separating them. CDR3 protein: CASSSGTQAPEQYV. The CDR3 bases are TGTGCCAGCAGTTCCGGGACTCAAGCGCCCGAGCAGTACGTC.

This sequence joins TRBV2 and TRBJ1-5; D remains ambiguous. Germline lookup yields CDR1 SNHLY and CDR2 FYNNEI. The CDR3 totals 14 residues. V lost 5 bases and J 0 bases, leaving 8 bases between the germline ends. The CDR3 DNA reads as TGTGCCAGCAGTAGGGAGATTAGCAATCAGCCCCAGCATTTT. Residues: CASSREISNQPQHF.

The chain has TRBV27 and TRBJ1-4; no definite D call. CDR1 MNHEY and CDR2 SMNVEV come from the germline V gene (reference sequence). Trimming left V 6 bases short and J 8 bases short, with 13 bases between. The CDR3 is 13 amino acids. CDR3 DNA sequence: TGTGCCAGCAGGAGGGATAGGCGGGAAAAACTGTTTTTT. Encoded protein: CASRRDRREKLFF.

The chain carries TRBV6-4 and TRBJ1-1; 12 nucleotides match TRBD1. Germline CDR1 MRHNA, CDR2 SNTAGT. V lost 5 bases and J lost 6; bases outside the gene matches: 13. The CDR3 extends over 17 amino acids. The CDR3 reads CASSTTGQGASCAEAFF. The CDR3 DNA sequence: TGTGCCAGCAGTACCACGGGACAGGGGGCTTCTTGCGCTGAAGCTTTCTTT.

The CDR3 DNA is TGCGCCAGCAGGACGGGACAGGGGAGGAACACCGGGGAGCTGTTTTTT. It is translated as CASRTGQGRNTGELFF. J is TRBJ2-2 and V is TRBV5-1; 10 nucleotides line up with TRBD1. The CDR3 has 16 amino acids. Trimming removed 5 bases from V and 1 base from J; junction bases left unmatched: 5. Germline V gene sequence: CDR1 SGHRS, CDR2 YFSETQ.

The V and J genes are TRBV7-3 and TRBJ2-3; D not certain. Germline V gene sequence: CDR1 SGHTA, CDR2 FQGTGA. The CDR3 has 14 residues. V lost 4 bases, J lost 1 base, and 9 bases lay in between. CDR3 protein: CASSYKDGTDTQYF. The CDR3 region has the DNA TGTGCCAGCAGCTACAAGGACGGCACAGATACGCAGTATTTT.

The CDR3 bases are TGTGCCAGCAGCAGAGGGAGGGCAACTAATGAAAAACTGTTTTTT. It yields the protein CASSRGRATNEKLFF. The genes are TRBV7-8 and TRBJ1-4; D gene uncertain. Deletions cut 5 bases from V and 0 bases from J, with 10 bases between. The germline gives CDR1 SGHVS, CDR2 FQNEAQ. CDR3 length: 15 residues.

The chain recombines TRBV5-4 with TRBJ2-2; possible D gene TRBD2, 6 bases. Germline CDR1 SGHNT, CDR2 YYREEE (reference sequence). This CDR3 comprises 17 residues. Trimming took 4 bases from V and 6 from J, leaving 22 bases between them. DNA of the CDR3: TGTGCCAGCAGCCTCTTAACCTCGGGGGATCACGCCGGGGAGCTGTTTTTT. As protein: CASSLLTSGDHAGELFF. The full variable domain, rest sourced from reference TRBV5-4 and TRBJ2-2, is ETGVTQSPTHLIKTRGQQVTLRCSSQSGHNTVSWYQQALGQGPQFIFQYYREEENGRGNFPPRFSGLQFPNYSSELNVNALELDDSALYLCASSLLTSGDHAGELFFGEGSRLTVL.

V usage is TRBV14 and J usage is TRBJ2-5; no clear D gene. V lost 0 bases, J lost 2 bases, and 7 bases lay in between. The CDR3 has 14 residues. Per germline, CDR1 SGHDN and CDR2 FVKESK. The CDR3 DNA sequence: TGTGCCAGCAGCCAAGATCGGGCGCAAGAGACCCAGTACTTC. It codes for CASSQDRAQETQYF. The entire variable domain, with the rest obtained from reference TRBV14 and TRBJ2-5, is as follows: EAGVTQFPSHSVIEKGQTVTLRCDPISGHDNLYWYRRVMGKEIKFLLHFVKESKQDESGMPNNRFLAERTGGTYSTLKVQPAELEDSGVYFCASSQDRAQETQYFGPGTRLLVL.

The rearrangement joins TRBV4-2 to TRBJ1-5, with D perhaps TRBD1 (5 bases). The CDR3 loop spans 14 amino acids. The V gene lost 1 base and the J gene lost 6 bases, with 10 bases spanning the gap. Germline loops: CDR1 LGHNA, CDR2 YNFKEQ. The CDR3 reads CASSQAPGIQPQHF. The CDR3 DNA is TGTGCCAGCAGCCAAGCCCCAGGGATTCAGCCCCAGCATTTT.

This chain joins TRBV18 and TRBJ1-1; a weak D match, TRBD1 (5 bases). Germline CDR1 reads KGHSH; CDR2 reads LQKENI. The CDR3 totals 13 residues. V lost 6 bases to trimming and J lost 6 bases, with 14 bases between them. The CDR3 here is CASSGGLVSEAFF. Here the CDR3 DNA reads TGTGCCAGCTCTGGGGGGTTGGTATCTGAAGCTTTCTTT.

J is TRBJ2-3 and V is TRBV5-1, with TRBD1 matching 7 bases. Germline assignment: CDR1 SGHRS and CDR2 YFSETQ. V trimming: 3 bases; J trimming: 1 base; junction bases outside the gene matches: 5. The CDR3 contains 15 residues. For the CDR3, the DNA is TGCGCCAGCAGCTCGTCCGGACAGGGCACAGATACGCAGTATTTT. Amino acid sequence: CASSSSGQGTDTQYF.

The gene calls are TRBV28 and TRBJ1-5; possible D gene TRBD1, 6 bases. Trimming stripped 7 bases from V and 3 bases from J, with 19 bases between. The CDR3 contains 16 residues. The V gene's germline CDR1 is MDHEN and CDR2 SYDVKM. The CDR3 DNA is TGTGCCAGCACCGGAAAGGGGGAGGGGACCAATCAGCCCCAGCATTTT. Amino acid sequence: CASTGKGEGTNQPQHF.

This sequence joins TRBV7-2 and TRBJ2-1; 9 positions agree with TRBD2. The CDR3 covers 15 residues. V was clipped by 1 base and J by 8 bases; unmatched bases: 6. CDR1 is SGHTA and CDR2 is FQGNSA in the germline V gene. CDR3 DNA sequence: TGTGCCAGCAGCTTAGGGGGCGGGGGGGCCGATGAGCAGTTCTTC. It codes for CASSLGGGGADEQFF.

This rearrangement joins TRBV27 to TRBJ1-2; 8 bases map to TRBD1. V was clipped by 6 bases and J by 8 bases; unmatched bases: 8. The CDR3 length is 13 residues. Germline V gene sequence: CDR1 MNHEY, CDR2 SMNVEV (reference sequence). CDR3 in amino acids: CASRAQGARGYTF. The CDR3 DNA reads TGTGCCAGCAGAGCTCAGGGGGCGCGGGGCTACACCTTC.

The chain links TRBV7-9 to TRBJ1-4; D may be TRBD1 (5 bases). In germline, CDR1 is SEHNR, CDR2 FQNEAQ (reference sequence). This CDR3 comprises 16 residues. The V end was cut by 4 bases, the J end by 5 bases, with 17 bases between. The CDR3 DNA is TGTGCCAGCAGCTCAACAAAAACAGGAAAGAATGAAAAACTGTTTTTT. Amino acid sequence: CASSSTKTGKNEKLFF.

Worth noting for this clone: Other DNA variants within this sample encode the same CDR3. The chain recombines TRBV2 with TRBJ1-2; tentative D call: TRBD1 (6 bases). V lost 1 base and J 4 bases, leaving 13 bases between the germline ends. Germline CDR1 SNHLY, CDR2 FYNNEI. The CDR3 totals 15 residues. CDR3 in DNA: TGTGCCAGCAGTGAAGGGGGGCAGGGCAGCTATGGCTACACCTTC. Translating gives CASSEGGQGSYGYTF. Full variable domain (remainder filled in from reference TRBV2 and TRBJ1-2): EPEVTQTPSHQVTQMGQEVILRCVPISNHLYFYWYRQILGQKVEFLVSFYNNEISEKSEIFDDQFSVERPDGSNFTLKIRSTKLEDSAMYFCASSEGGQGSYGYTFGSGTRLTVV.

This chain links TRBV3-1 (or the pseudogene TRBV3-2) with TRBJ1-2, with D unresolved. Germline CDR1 reads LGHDT; CDR2 reads YNNKEL (reference sequence). Trimming cost V 4 bases and J 3 bases, with 15 bases left between them. This CDR3 region has 15 residues. The CDR3 protein is CASSPESRTYYGYTF. As DNA, the CDR3 is TGTGCCAGCAGCCCTGAATCAAGGACTTACTATGGCTACACCTTC.

The rearrangement uses TRBV7-8 and TRBJ1-1; tentatively, D is TRBD1 (5 bases). From germline, CDR1 is SGHVS and CDR2 FQNEAQ. Trimming left V 1 base short and J 1 base short, with 10 bases between. The CDR3 extends over 15 amino acids. CDR3 in DNA: TGTGCCAGCAGCTTAGGACAGACGCGGAACACTGAAGCTTTCTTT. Translated, it gives CASSLGQTRNTEAFF.

J is TRBJ1-1 and V is TRBV7-2; D perhaps matches TRBD1 (6 bases). The CDR3 has 14 residues. CDR1 is SGHTA, CDR2 FQGNSA, per germline. Trimming pared 5 bases from V and 2 bases from J, leaving 12 bases between. The CDR3 here is CASSLGGFNTEAFF. As DNA, the CDR3 is TGTGCCAGCAGCCTAGGGGGATTTAACACTGAAGCTTTCTTT.

The V call is TRBV5-8, the J call TRBJ1-2; TRBD1 matches 10 bases. V was clipped by 5 bases and J by 8 bases; unmatched bases: 12. Germline-derived CDR1 and CDR2 are SGHTS and YDEGEE. The CDR3 consists of 15 residues. This CDR3 is CASRPPGQGWFGYTF. CDR3 sequence (DNA): TGTGCCAGCAGGCCACCGGGACAGGGGTGGTTCGGCTACACCTTC.